Listed below are T cell receptor beta chains from one sample, sequenced in a study of blood T cell repertoires in COVID-19. The method was immunoSEQ multiplex PCR; TCRdb's version includes in-frame clones alone and lacks a portion of them. The sample records more than 350,000 clones, 87% being singletons. Source material: PBMCs or T cells enriched from blood (not recorded which). Every receptor here comes from a woman in her 50s who had recovered from COVID-19. The CDR3 runs from the conserved cysteine through the conserved F or W. Fields, in order: CDR3 length, clone size, J gene, D gene, V gene, CDR3 protein, CDR3 DNA. The D gene is left open where the match is weak. Clone sizes are given selectively: once, few, many, or a class where the clone is expanded.

>14|NA|TRBJ1-2|NA|TRBV2
CASTLEGEFYGYTF
TGTGCCAGCACCCTCGAGGGGGAATTCTATGGCTACACCTTC
>17|NA|TRBJ2-7|TRBD1|TRBV10-3
CAISAHRGRDDSYEQYF
TGTGCCATCAGTGCTCACAGGGGACGTGACGACTCCTACGAGCAGTACTTC
>15|NA|TRBJ2-5|NA|TRBV21-1
CASSKALREEETQYF
TGTGCCAGCAGCAAAGCCTTGCGGGAGGAAGAGACCCAGTACTTC
>15|NA|TRBJ1-6|TRBD1|TRBV6-5
CASNQGTGHNSPLHF
TGTGCCAGCAATCAAGGGACAGGGCACAATTCACCCCTCCACTTT
>13|NA|TRBJ2-7|TRBD1|TRBV2
CASSGQGDYEQYF
TGTGCCAGCAGCGGTCAGGGGGACTACGAGCAGTACTTC
>14|NA|TRBJ1-3|NA|TRBV9
CASSSTGSGNTIYF
TGTGCCAGCAGCTCAACAGGGTCTGGAAACACCATATATTTT
>19|NA|TRBJ2-1|NA|TRBV27
CASSLQGRGQAGRHNEQFF
TGTGCCAGCAGTTTACAGGGCAGGGGGCAAGCGGGGAGGCACAATGAGCAGTTCTTC
>14|NA|TRBJ1-1|NA|TRBV18
CASSPPGRGAEAFF
TGTGCCAGCTCACCACCCGGGAGGGGAGCTGAAGCTTTCTTT
>14|NA|TRBJ1-2|NA|TRBV18
CASSPERFNYGYTF
TGTGCCAGCTCACCGGAGAGATTCAACTATGGCTACACCTTC
>16|few|TRBJ1-1|TRBD1|TRBV4-2
CASSPYSGQGYAEAFF
TGTGCCAGCAGCCCTTATTCGGGACAGGGGTACGCTGAAGCTTTCTTT
>13|NA|TRBJ2-4|NA|TRBV9
CASSVAGENIQYF
TGTGCCAGCAGCGTAGCGGGGGAAAACATTCAGTACTTC
>12|NA|TRBJ1-1|NA|TRBV24-1
CATSAGGTEAFF
TGTGCCACCAGTGCCGGGGGGACTGAAGCTTTCTTT
>13|few|TRBJ1-1|NA|TRBV7-2
CASSSARIAEAFF
TGTGCCAGCAGCTCCGCTAGGATCGCTGAAGCTTTCTTT
>14|NA|TRBJ1-5|TRBD1|TRBV5-4
CASSLDRADQPQHF
TGTGCCAGCAGCCTGGACAGGGCAGATCAGCCCCAGCATTTT
>14|NA|TRBJ2-1|NA|TRBV19
CASSIVVEGNEQFF
TGTGCCAGTAGTATAGTGGTGGAGGGGAATGAGCAGTTCTTC
>14|NA|TRBJ1-1|NA|TRBV2
CASSALSGNTEAFF
TGTGCCAGCAGCGCCCTATCGGGGAACACTGAAGCTTTCTTT
>12|NA|TRBJ2-4|NA|TRBV15
CATSSRGHIQYF
TGTGCCACCAGCAGTAGGGGTCACATTCAGTACTTC
>14|NA|TRBJ2-7|NA|TRBV19
CASSPTGMAYEQYF
TGTGCCAGTAGTCCCACAGGGATGGCCTACGAGCAGTACTTC
>16|NA|TRBJ2-5|TRBD2|TRBV27
CASSFVVAGHQETQYF
TGTGCCAGCAGTTTTGTCGTAGCGGGGCACCAAGAGACCCAGTACTTC
>14|few|TRBJ1-1|TRBD1|TRBV5-1
CASSQGQTSYEAFF
TGCGCCAGCAGCCAGGGACAGACCAGCTATGAAGCTTTCTTT
>16|many|TRBJ1-5|NA|TRBV19
CASSGQRLMPNQPQHF
TGTGCCAGTAGTGGGCAGCGGTTGATGCCCAATCAGCCCCAGCATTTT
>14|NA|TRBJ1-2|TRBD1|TRBV7-6
CASSLEAGGYGYTF
TGTGCCAGCAGCTTAGAGGCAGGGGGCTACGGCTACACCTTC
>15|NA|TRBJ1-2|TRBD1|TRBV5-1
CASSLETGSHYGYTF
TGCGCCAGCAGCTTGGAGACAGGGAGTCACTATGGCTACACCTTC
>14|NA|TRBJ1-5|TRBD1|TRBV19
CASSTTGRNQPQHF
TGTGCCAGTAGTACGACAGGGCGCAATCAGCCCCAGCATTTT
>15|NA|TRBJ2-5|NA|TRBV2
CASSERVGVGETQYF
TGTGCCAGCAGTGAGAGGGTCGGGGTAGGAGAGACCCAGTACTTC
>16|NA|TRBJ2-5|TRBD2|TRBV11-3
CASSLGFSGVQETQYF
TGTGCCAGCAGCTTAGGGTTCAGCGGGGTCCAAGAGACCCAGTACTTC
>16|NA|TRBJ1-3|NA|TRBV3-1/TRBV3-2
CASSQVGGSSGNTIYF
TGTGCCAGCAGCCAAGTGGGGGGGAGCTCTGGAAACACCATATATTTT
>16|NA|TRBJ2-7|NA|TRBV4-2
CASSQGGAAISYEQYF
TGTGCCAGCAGCCAGGGGGGGGCAGCCATCTCCTACGAGCAGTACTTC
>15|NA|TRBJ1-5|NA|TRBV7-2
CASSPHPSSNQPQHF
TGTGCCAGCAGCCCCCACCCCAGTAGCAATCAGCCCCAGCATTTT
>18|NA|TRBJ1-6|NA|TRBV5-6
CASSLDLGQGLRSSPLHF
TGTGCCAGCAGCTTGGATTTGGGTCAGGGTTTGAGGAGTTCACCCCTCCACTTT
>13|NA|TRBJ1-2|TRBD1|TRBV12-3/TRBV12-4
CASRPQGSGGYTF
TGTGCCAGCAGACCACAGGGGAGTGGGGGCTACACCTTC
>15|NA|TRBJ1-1|TRBD1|TRBV10-3
CAISESGQENTEAFF
TGTGCCATCAGTGAGTCCGGACAGGAGAACACTGAAGCTTTCTTT
>13|NA|TRBJ1-1|NA|TRBV11-2
CASSLSVGGEAFF
TGTGCCAGCAGCTTAAGCGTTGGCGGTGAAGCTTTCTTT
>14|NA|TRBJ1-2|TRBD1|TRBV19
CASQPGQGSYGYTF
TGTGCCAGTCAACCGGGACAGGGATCCTATGGCTACACCTTC
>17|NA|TRBJ2-7|NA|TRBV28
CASSSSTSGAIIYEQYF
TGTGCCAGCAGTTCTTCTACCTCAGGGGCCATAATCTACGAGCAGTACTTC
>12|NA|TRBJ1-1|NA|TRBV30
CAWNRRDTEAFF
TGTGCCTGGAATAGACGGGACACTGAAGCTTTCTTT